This T cell receptor (beta chain) was obtained from a study of cytomegalovirus exposure and HLA in healthy donors. Study results and limitations: Rarity held for most TCR sequences, but there were some public TCRs that occurred in many donors. Donors belonging to an Asian-associated ancestry cluster reportedly showed fewer N-insertions in productive TCRs than the roughly 670-donor mean, according to what a later analysis found. Presence/absence comparisons presumed near-even sequencing depth among donors.

CDR3 length equals 16 residues. The germline V gene has CDR1 MGHRA and CDR2 YSYEKL. Trimming left V 1 base short and J 3 bases short, with 13 bases between. As to this clone: Its target is not known.

The PCR ran on 60 Vbeta and 13 Jbeta primers. The protocol was immunoSEQ multiplex PCR, while the TCRdb copy is restricted to in-frame clones and leaves out a portion. This sample's table has approximately 130,000 clones. The clonotype originates from a woman between 55 and 75 years old in good health and CMV-seronegative. The rearrangement joins TRBV4-1 to TRBJ1-5, with TRBD1 as a possible D gene (6 bases). The specimen sequenced was PBMCs. CDR3 bases: TGCGCCAGCAGCCAAGGGGTACAGGGTTACAATCAGCCCCAGCATTTT. Translation gives CASSQGVQGYNQPQHF.